This T cell receptor beta chain was found in a study of CD8+CD57+ T cells in acquired aplastic anemia. Study outcomes and limitations: Patients and controls turned out to have 25 to 30 CD8+ CDR3 sequences in common.

Per the germline V gene, CDR1 is SGHAT and CDR2 is FQNNGV. CDR3 size: 15 residues. With 5 bases clipped from V and 7 bases from J, the junction kept 13 bases outside the gene matches. Note on this clonotype: The antigen is not known.

TCR beta VDJ and CDR3 profiles were obtained from a genomic DNA template. TCRdb independently ran MiXCR on the reads; one entry per CDR3 protein. Of around 500,000 distinct CDR3 sequences listed, around 30% were seen once; the top ten hold roughly 0.89%. Sequencing involved patients with CD8+CD57+ cell expansion previously shown by flow cytometry. The cohort consisted entirely of patients having severe acquired aplastic anemia. No therapy had been given to the patients at the time of blood sampling. The TCR sequence derives from a human donor with aplastic anemia. V is TRBV11-2 and J is TRBJ1-2; 7 bases are a match to TRBD1. Source material: sorted CD4+, CD8+, or CD8+CD57+ T cells (not recorded which) from PBMCs. The CDR3 is CASSRLQGAGGGYTF. As DNA, the CDR3 is TGTGCCAGCAGCCGATTACAAGGGGCAGGGGGTGGCTACACCTTC.